The rows below give T cell receptor beta chains drawn from one sample of a study of regulatory T cells in long-lasting Graves disease. Each CDR3 protein is one row after TCRdb ran MiXCR on the multiplex PCR reads. The sample holds hundreds of thousands of distinct CDR3 sequences, 21% seen once. The source material was peripheral blood mononuclear cells (PBMCs), sampled when the disease was refractory, from a patient treated with antithyroid drugs. These receptors were collected from a female donor with Graves disease. Both conserved end residues are part of each CDR3. D genes are given only for firm matches. Clone size, where shown, is once, few, many, or a class for clones that have expanded.

CDR3aa: CAWTGAGTGVLYGYTF
CDR3nt: TGTGCCTGGACCGGGGCCGGGACAGGGGTTTTGTATGGCTACACCTTC
v_gene: TRBV30
len: 16
j_gene: TRBJ1-2
abundance: few
d_gene: TRBD1

CDR3aa: CSARTQVLNSPLHF
CDR3nt: TGCAGTGCTAGGACACAGGTTCTTAATTCACCCCTCCACTTT
v_gene: TRBV20-1
len: 14
j_gene: TRBJ1-6
abundance: few
d_gene: -

CDR3aa: CASSKGTSSFGELFF
CDR3nt: TGTGCCAGCAGTAAAGGGACATCATCCTTCGGGGAGCTGTTTTTT
v_gene: TRBV27
len: 15
j_gene: TRBJ2-2
abundance: -
d_gene: -

CDR3aa: CASMRTYMNTEAFF
CDR3nt: TGTGCCAGCATGAGGACGTACATGAACACTGAAGCTTTCTTT
v_gene: TRBV28
len: 14
j_gene: TRBJ1-1
abundance: many
d_gene: -

CDR3aa: CATSGDTSYNEQFF
CDR3nt: TGTGCCACCAGTGGGGACACGTCCTACAATGAGCAGTTCTTC
v_gene: TRBV24-1
len: 14
j_gene: TRBJ2-1
abundance: few
d_gene: -

CDR3aa: CSASVDSPQETQYF
CDR3nt: TGCAGTGCTAGCGTCGACAGCCCGCAAGAGACCCAGTACTTC
v_gene: TRBV20-1
len: 14
j_gene: TRBJ2-5
abundance: -
d_gene: -

CDR3aa: CASSLGDRGNTEAFF
CDR3nt: TGTGCCAGCAGCTTGGGGGACAGGGGGAACACTGAAGCTTTCTTT
v_gene: TRBV12-3/TRBV12-4
len: 15
j_gene: TRBJ1-1
abundance: many
d_gene: TRBD1

CDR3aa: CASNRQGRSEQYF
CDR3nt: TGTGCCAGCAACAGACAGGGACGGTCCGAGCAGTACTTC
v_gene: TRBV6-1
len: 13
j_gene: TRBJ2-7
abundance: -
d_gene: TRBD1

CDR3aa: CASSSGTLSLTSF
CDR3nt: TGTGCCAGCAGCTCCGGGACTCTCAGTCTTACATCCTTC
v_gene: TRBV28
len: 13
j_gene: TRBJ1-2
abundance: many
d_gene: -

CDR3aa: CASSLALGRDRGSYNEQFF
CDR3nt: TGTGCCAGCAGCCTCGCTTTGGGAAGAGACAGGGGATCGTACAATGAGCAGTTCTTC
v_gene: TRBV7-6
len: 19
j_gene: TRBJ2-1
abundance: -
d_gene: TRBD1

CDR3aa: CASSTQREGATDTQYF
CDR3nt: TGTGCCAGCAGTACTCAGCGGGAGGGTGCCACAGATACGCAGTATTTT
v_gene: TRBV6-1
len: 16
j_gene: TRBJ2-3
abundance: -
d_gene: TRBD2

CDR3aa: CASRDGLADYVGTQYF
CDR3nt: TGCGCCAGCAGAGACGGACTAGCAGATTACGTGGGGACCCAGTACTTC
v_gene: TRBV10-2
len: 16
j_gene: TRBJ2-5
abundance: many
d_gene: TRBD2

CDR3aa: CASSHDSFGHRNEKLFF
CDR3nt: TGTGCCAGCAGCCATGACAGTTTTGGACACCGAAATGAAAAACTGTTTTTT
v_gene: TRBV14
len: 17
j_gene: TRBJ1-4
abundance: few
d_gene: -

CDR3aa: CASILDRPGSNEQFF
CDR3nt: TGTGCCAGCATCTTGGACAGGCCGGGGTCCAATGAGCAGTTCTTC
v_gene: TRBV2
len: 15
j_gene: TRBJ2-1
abundance: many
d_gene: TRBD1

CDR3aa: CASSGSGRAAEQYF
CDR3nt: TGTGCCAGCAGTGGTAGCGGGAGGGCGGCCGAGCAGTACTTC
v_gene: TRBV6-8
len: 14
j_gene: TRBJ2-7
abundance: many
d_gene: TRBD2

CDR3aa: CASSVTSGSYSYNEQFF
CDR3nt: TGTGCCAGCAGCGTAACCAGCGGGAGCTACTCCTACAATGAGCAGTTCTTC
v_gene: TRBV9
len: 17
j_gene: TRBJ2-1
abundance: once
d_gene: TRBD2